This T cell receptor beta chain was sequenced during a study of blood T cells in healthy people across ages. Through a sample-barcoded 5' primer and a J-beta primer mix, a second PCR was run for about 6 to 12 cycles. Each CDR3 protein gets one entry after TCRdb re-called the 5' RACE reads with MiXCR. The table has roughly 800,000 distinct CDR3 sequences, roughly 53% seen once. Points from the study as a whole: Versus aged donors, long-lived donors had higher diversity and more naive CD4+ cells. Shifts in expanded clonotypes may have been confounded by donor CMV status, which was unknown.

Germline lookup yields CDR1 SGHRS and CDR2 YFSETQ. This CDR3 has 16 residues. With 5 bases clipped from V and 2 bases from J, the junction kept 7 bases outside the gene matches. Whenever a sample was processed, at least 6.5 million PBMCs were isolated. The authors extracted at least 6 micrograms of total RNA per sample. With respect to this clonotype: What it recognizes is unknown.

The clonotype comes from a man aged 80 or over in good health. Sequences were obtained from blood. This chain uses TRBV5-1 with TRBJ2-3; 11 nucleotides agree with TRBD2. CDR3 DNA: TGCGCCAGCAGGCGGGGACTAGCGGAATACACAGATACGCAGTATTTT. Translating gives CASRRGLAEYTDTQYF.